Below, 18 T cell receptor beta chains from the same sample are listed, as sequenced in a study of identical twins' blood T cells. TCRdb processed the 5' RACE reads anew with MiXCR; each CDR3 protein has one entry. The data hold 300,000 to 450,000 distinct CDR3 sequences, with 28% observed a single time. The sample consisted of PBMCs. These TCRs come from a woman aged 18 to 55 in good health.

Turning to this clonotype: Being one base from a much bigger clone, this may be a read error. V is TRBV25-1 and J is TRBJ2-7; 8 bases map to TRBD2. The V gene end was trimmed by 1 base and the J gene end by 4 bases; junction bases not matched to a gene: 12. The CDR3 has 17 residues. The V gene's germline CDR1 is MGHDK and CDR2 SYGVNS. CDR3 sequence (DNA): TGTGCCAGCAGTGAATCCGCTAACGGGAGGGCCCATTACGAGCAGTACTTC. It is translated as CASSESANGRAHYEQYF.

This clonotype was observed a few times. This chain connects TRBV7-2 to TRBJ2-2; D unclear. Trimming took off 5 bases at V and 4 bases at J, with 5 bases between the two ends. From germline, CDR1 is SGHTA and CDR2 FQGNSA. This CDR3 contains 12 residues. The CDR3 loop is CASSTPTGELFF. CDR3 DNA: TGTGCCAGCAGCACACCCACCGGGGAGCTGTTTTTT.

The genes are TRBV5-1 and TRBJ1-2; D perhaps matches TRBD1 (6 bases). Deletions cut 4 bases from V and 8 bases from J, with 27 bases between. Germline V lookup: CDR1 SGHRS, CDR2 YFSETQ. The CDR3 length is 17 residues. CDR3 nucleotides: TGCGCCAGCAGCGCAGGGGTTTTTGCTGACAATCGATGGGGCTACACCTTC. This translates into CASSAGVFADNRWGYTF. Complete variable domain (other parts from reference TRBV5-1 and TRBJ1-2): KAGVTQTPRYLIKTRGQQVTLSCSPISGHRSVSWYQQTPGQGLQFLFEYFSETQRNKGNFPGRFSGRQFSNSRSEMNVSTLELGDSALYLCASSAGVFADNRWGYTFGSGTRLTVV.

This clonotype was picked up many times. The chain uses TRBV3-1 and TRBJ2-1, with 7 bases identical to TRBD1. Germline V gives CDR1 LGHDT, CDR2 YNNKEL (reference sequence). V lost 1 base to trimming and J lost 8 bases; unmatched junction nucleotides: 2. The CDR3 extends over 13 amino acids. CDR3 sequence (DNA): TGTGCCAGCAGCCAAGGTACAGGGGATGAGCAGTTCTTC. Amino acids: CASSQGTGDEQFF.

The V gene is TRBV7-8, the J gene TRBJ1-2; no firm D call. Per germline, CDR1 SGHVS and CDR2 FQNEAQ. Trimming removed 7 bases at V and 3 bases at J, with 15 bases between. The CDR3 contains 14 residues. The CDR3 is CASNRGGLDYGYTF. In DNA form, the CDR3 reads TGTGCCAGCAACCGCGGAGGTCTGGACTATGGCTACACCTTC.

The genes are TRBV7-9 and TRBJ2-3, with TRBD2 matching 12 bases. The CDR3 sequence is 13 residues long. Per germline, CDR1 SEHNR and CDR2 FQNEAQ (reference sequence). V lost 8 bases, J lost 4 bases, and 1 base stayed unmatched. CDR3 sequence (DNA): TGTGCCAGCGGACTAGCGGGACCAGATACGCAGTATTTT. It is translated as CASGLAGPDTQYF. Using reference TRBV7-9 and TRBJ2-3 for the parts outside the CDR3, the full variable domain is DTGVSQNPRHKITKRGQNVTFRCDPISEHNRLYWYRQTLGQGPEFLTYFQNEAQLEKSRLLSDRFSAERPKGSFSTLEIQRTEQGDSAMYLCASGLAGPDTQYFGPGTRLTVL.

The V gene is TRBV4-2, the J gene TRBJ2-3; D is unclear. This CDR3 is built from 15 residues. V was clipped by 0 bases and J by 2 bases, with 9 bases between them. Looked up from germline, CDR1 is LGHNA and CDR2 is YNFKEQ. For the CDR3, the DNA is TGTGCCAGCAGCCAAGAATGGAGCGACACAGATACGCAGTATTTT. This codes for CASSQEWSDTDTQYF.

The chain links TRBV20-1 to TRBJ1-1; D call uncertain. This CDR3 is 14 amino acids long. Trimming shortened V by 3 bases and J by 8 bases, and 19 bases separated the two germline ends. From germline, CDR1 is DFQATT and CDR2 SNEGSKA (reference sequence). CDR3 sequence reads: CSASPQDQYWEAFF. The CDR3 DNA sequence: TGCAGTGCTAGCCCACAAGACCAGTACTGGGAAGCTTTCTTT.

This rearrangement joins TRBV5-1 to TRBJ2-1; the D gene could be TRBD1 or TRBD2 (5 bases each). V gave up 5 bases and J gave up 4 bases, with 16 bases separating them. Germline lookup yields CDR1 SGHRS and CDR2 YFSETQ. The CDR3 is 15 amino acids. CDR3 in amino acids: CASRPGTTTYNEQFF. The CDR3 bases are TGCGCCAGCAGGCCCGGGACCACGACTTACAATGAGCAGTTCTTC.

This clonotype was seen a few times. The rearrangement joins TRBV5-1 to TRBJ1-2; D is uncertain. The length of the CDR3 is 15 residues. Trimming removed 0 bases from V and 2 bases from J, with 11 bases in between. Germline CDR1 reads SGHRS; CDR2 reads YFSETQ. CDR3 nucleotides: TGCGCCAGCAGCTTGGTGGTCAGTCACAACTATGGCTACACCTTC. It yields the protein CASSLVVSHNYGYTF.

V usage is TRBV5-1 and J usage is TRBJ1-2, with TRBD1 matching over 10 bases. This CDR3 spans 14 amino acids. V was pared by 4 bases and J by 8 bases, with 8 bases of the junction left unmatched. Germline assignment: CDR1 SGHRS and CDR2 YFSETQ. The CDR3 here is CASSLDRGFEGYTF. In nucleotides, the CDR3 is TGCGCCAGCAGCCTGGACAGGGGGTTTGAGGGCTACACCTTC.

The CDR3 reads CSGRIEVGAFF. Here the CDR3 DNA reads TGCAGCGGTCGGATAGAAGTAGGAGCTTTCTTT. The chain is built from TRBV29-1 and TRBJ1-1; unclear D gene. CDR1 and CDR2 (germline): SQVTM, ANQGSEA. There are 11 residues in the CDR3. Trimming removed 7 bases from V and 10 bases from J, with 16 bases in between.

The sample holds a few counts of this clonotype. V and J are TRBV29-1 and TRBJ1-5, with TRBD1 identical over 7 bases. CDR1 SQVTM and CDR2 ANQGSEA come from the germline V gene. V shed 4 bases, J shed 7 bases, and the junction held 10 bases outside the gene matches. The CDR3 is 14 residues long. The DNA for the CDR3 is TGCAGCGTTGCTACTAATCAGGGGGGGCAGCCCCAGCATTTT. Protein: CSVATNQGGQPQHF.

This clonotype has a single count. One end of the junction varies from germline; a read error may be responsible. The CDR3 DNA reads TGCGCCAGCAGTTACAAGGGCGGTGGCACCGGGGAGCTGTTTTTT. It is translated as CASSYKGGGTGELFF. The rearrangement joins TRBV6-5 to TRBJ2-2; D is undetermined. Germline CDR1 is MNHEY and CDR2 is SVGAGI. The CDR3 has 15 amino acids.

The chain employs TRBV20-1 and TRBJ2-3; weak D call: TRBD2 (7 bases). This CDR3 spans 14 amino acids. The germline gives CDR1 DFQATT, CDR2 SNEGSKA (reference sequence). Trimming cost V 2 bases and J 7 bases, with 16 bases left between them. The CDR3 nucleotides are TGCAGTGCTAGACCAGGGGAGGGGATCAATACGCAGTATTTT. It is translated as CSARPGEGINTQYF.

The CDR3 nucleotides are TGTGCCAGCAGCTTAGGAATTCAGAGAGCCTACGAGCAGTACTTC. Protein sequence: CASSLGIQRAYEQYF. The chain combines TRBV7-2 with TRBJ2-7, with D hard to call. CDR3 length: 15 amino acids. Germline V lookup: CDR1 SGHTA, CDR2 FQGNSA. Trimming took 1 base from V and 2 from J, leaving 12 bases between them.

This clonotype was counted ten times or more. The chain carries TRBV6-6 and TRBJ1-4, with TRBD1 identical over 7 bases. From germline, CDR1 is MNHNY and CDR2 SVGAGI (reference sequence). The CDR3 is 14 residues long. V was clipped by 6 bases and J by 8 bases; unmatched bases: 9. DNA for the CDR3: TGTGCCAGCAGCCGGGGACAGATTGACGAAAAACTGTTTTTT. Translating gives CASSRGQIDEKLFF.

The chain has TRBV20-1 and TRBJ2-1; possibly TRBD2 for D (6 bases). Germline V gives CDR1 DFQATT, CDR2 SNEGSKA (reference sequence). This CDR3 region has 16 residues. V shed 5 bases and J shed 7 bases, with 24 bases lying between them. In nucleotides, the CDR3 is TGCAGTGCTTACAGCCCGACGGGGACTTTCTTGAATGAGCAGTTCTTC. As protein: CSAYSPTGTFLNEQFF.